This note documents a single TCR beta chain sequence. The library targeted TCRbeta and was prepared with unique molecular identifiers. MiXCR, applied by TCRdb to the PCR reads, yields one record per CDR3 protein. Of roughly 220,000 distinct CDR3 sequences detected, around 12% appear once; the ten largest clones hold around 2.5%. The CDR3 is made up of 16 amino acids. After removal of 3 bases from V and 2 bases from J, the junction contained 4 bases not matched to a gene. Germline CDR1 reads SGHVS; CDR2 reads FQNEAQ. The entry originates in a study of T-cell reconstitution after alpha-beta-depleted transplantation in children.

Here the sequenced sample was PBMCs from the stem cell graft donor, taken from the stem cell graft. The source is a human donor who donated a stem cell graft to a child with acute lymphoblastic leukemia. The chain couples TRBV7-8 to TRBJ2-5; 12 nucleotides align to TRBD2. The CDR3 DNA reads TGTGCCAGCAGCTTGGGGACTAGCGGGCTGCAAGAGACCCAGTACTTC. Amino acids: CASSLGTSGLQETQYF.